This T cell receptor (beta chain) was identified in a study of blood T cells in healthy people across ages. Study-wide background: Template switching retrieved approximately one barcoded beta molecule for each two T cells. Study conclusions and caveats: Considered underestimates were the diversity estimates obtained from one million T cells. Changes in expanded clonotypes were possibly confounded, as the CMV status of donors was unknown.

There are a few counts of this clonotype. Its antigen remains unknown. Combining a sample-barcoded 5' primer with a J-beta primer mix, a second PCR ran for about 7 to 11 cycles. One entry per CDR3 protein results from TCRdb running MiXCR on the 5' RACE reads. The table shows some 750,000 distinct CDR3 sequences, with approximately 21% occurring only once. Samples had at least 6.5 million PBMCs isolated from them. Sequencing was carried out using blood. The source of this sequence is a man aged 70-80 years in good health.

The CDR3 spells CASSPVTSGRVDTQYF. In nucleotides, the CDR3 is TGCGCCAGCAGCCCCGTGACTAGCGGGAGAGTGGATACGCAGTATTTT. V is TRBV5-1 and J is TRBJ2-3; TRBD2 matches at 12 bases. CDR1 and CDR2 from the germline V gene are SGHRS and YFSETQ. This CDR3 is built from 16 residues. J gave up 6 bases and V 4 bases, and 9 bases lay outside the gene matches.